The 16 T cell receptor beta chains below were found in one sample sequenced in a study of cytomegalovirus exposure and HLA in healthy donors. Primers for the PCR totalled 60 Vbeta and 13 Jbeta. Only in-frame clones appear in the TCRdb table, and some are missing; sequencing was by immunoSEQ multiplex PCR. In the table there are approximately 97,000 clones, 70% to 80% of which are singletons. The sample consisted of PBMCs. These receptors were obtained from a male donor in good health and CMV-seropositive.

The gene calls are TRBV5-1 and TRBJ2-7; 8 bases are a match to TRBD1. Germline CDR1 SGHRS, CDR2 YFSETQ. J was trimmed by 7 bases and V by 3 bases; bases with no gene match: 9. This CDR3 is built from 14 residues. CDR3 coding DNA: TGCGCCAGCAGCTCTACAGGGGGAGGAGGTGAGCAGTACTTC. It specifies CASSSTGGGGEQYF.

In DNA, the CDR3 is TGTGCCAGCAGCTCAGGGACAGGGACTTATGGCTACACCTTC. Amino acids: CASSSGTGTYGYTF. This chain uses TRBV7-2 with TRBJ1-2, with 9 bases lining up with TRBD1. The germline gives CDR1 SGHTA, CDR2 FQGNSA. J lost 5 bases, V lost 4 bases, and 5 bases had no gene match. This CDR3 contains 14 residues.

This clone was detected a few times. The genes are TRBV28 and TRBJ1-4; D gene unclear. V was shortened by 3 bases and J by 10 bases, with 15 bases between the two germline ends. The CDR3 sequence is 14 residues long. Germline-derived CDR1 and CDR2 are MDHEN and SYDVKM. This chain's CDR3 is CASSFLEARSKLFF. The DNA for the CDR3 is TGTGCCAGCAGTTTCCTTGAGGCCCGATCAAAACTGTTTTTT.

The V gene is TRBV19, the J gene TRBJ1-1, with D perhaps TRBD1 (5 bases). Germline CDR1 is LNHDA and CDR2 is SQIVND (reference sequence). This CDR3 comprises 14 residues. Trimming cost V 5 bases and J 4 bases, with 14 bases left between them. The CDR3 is CASSGDQGGTEAFF. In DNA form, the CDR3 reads TGTGCCAGTAGTGGGGACCAGGGAGGCACTGAAGCTTTCTTT.

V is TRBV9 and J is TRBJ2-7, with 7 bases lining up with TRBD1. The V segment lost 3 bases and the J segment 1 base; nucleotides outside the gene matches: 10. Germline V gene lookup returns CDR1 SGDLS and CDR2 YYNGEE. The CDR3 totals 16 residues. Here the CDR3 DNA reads TGTGCCAGCAGCGCCAAAGCCGGGACAGTGTCCTACGAGCAGTACTTC. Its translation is CASSAKAGTVSYEQYF.

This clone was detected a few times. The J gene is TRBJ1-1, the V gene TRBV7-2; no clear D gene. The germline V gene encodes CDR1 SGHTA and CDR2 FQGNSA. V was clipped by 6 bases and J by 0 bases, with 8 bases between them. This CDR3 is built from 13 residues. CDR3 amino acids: CASRSPLNTEAFF. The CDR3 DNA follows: TGTGCCAGCAGGAGCCCGTTGAACACTGAAGCTTTCTTT.

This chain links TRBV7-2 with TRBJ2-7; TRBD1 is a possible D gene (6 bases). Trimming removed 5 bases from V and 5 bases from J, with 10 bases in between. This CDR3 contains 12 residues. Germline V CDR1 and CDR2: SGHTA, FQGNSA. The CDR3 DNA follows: TGTGCCAGCAGCCTGGACAGAAACGAGCAGTACTTC. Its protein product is CASSLDRNEQYF.

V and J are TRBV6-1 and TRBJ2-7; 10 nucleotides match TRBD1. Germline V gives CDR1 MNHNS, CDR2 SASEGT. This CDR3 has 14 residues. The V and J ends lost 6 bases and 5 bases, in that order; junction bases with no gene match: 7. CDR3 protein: CASSRTGGYNEQYF. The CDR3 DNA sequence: TGTGCCAGCAGCCGGACAGGGGGATATAACGAGCAGTACTTC.

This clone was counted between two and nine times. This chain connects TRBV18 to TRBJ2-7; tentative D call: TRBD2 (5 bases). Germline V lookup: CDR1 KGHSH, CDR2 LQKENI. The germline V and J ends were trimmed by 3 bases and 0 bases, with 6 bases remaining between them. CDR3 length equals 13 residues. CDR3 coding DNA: TGTGCCAGCTCACCGGGGAGCTCCTACGAGCAGTACTTC. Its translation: CASSPGSSYEQYF. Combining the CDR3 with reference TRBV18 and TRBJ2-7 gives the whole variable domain NAGVMQNPRHLVRRRGQEARLRCSPMKGHSHVYWYRQLPEEGLKFMVYLQKENIIDESGMPKERFSAEFPKEGPSILRIQQVVRGDSAAYFCASSPGSSYEQYFGPGTRLTVT.

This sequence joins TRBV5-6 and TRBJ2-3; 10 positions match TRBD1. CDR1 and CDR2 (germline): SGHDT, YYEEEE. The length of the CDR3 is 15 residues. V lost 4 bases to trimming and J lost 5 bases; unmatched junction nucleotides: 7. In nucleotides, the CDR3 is TGTGCCAGCAGCCTCGACAGGGGGCATATAGATACGCAGTATTTT. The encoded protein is CASSLDRGHIDTQYF.

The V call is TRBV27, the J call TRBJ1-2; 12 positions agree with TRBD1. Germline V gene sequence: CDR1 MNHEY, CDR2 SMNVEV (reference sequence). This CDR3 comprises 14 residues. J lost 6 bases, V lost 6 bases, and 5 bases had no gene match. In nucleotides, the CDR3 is TGTGCCAGCAGGGGGGACAGGGGGCTTCATGGCTACACCTTC. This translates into CASRGDRGLHGYTF.

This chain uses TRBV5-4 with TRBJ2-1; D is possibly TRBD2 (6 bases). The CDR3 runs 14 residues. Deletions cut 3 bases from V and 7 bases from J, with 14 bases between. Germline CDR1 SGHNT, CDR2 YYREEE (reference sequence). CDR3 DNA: TGTGCCAGCAGCTATTGGGACTTAGGGAATGAGCAGTTCTTC. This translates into CASSYWDLGNEQFF.

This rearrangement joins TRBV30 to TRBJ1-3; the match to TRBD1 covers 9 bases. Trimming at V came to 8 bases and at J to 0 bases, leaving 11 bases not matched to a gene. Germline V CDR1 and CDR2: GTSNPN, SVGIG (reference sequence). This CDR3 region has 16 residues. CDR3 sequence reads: CAITTGTGTSGNTIYF. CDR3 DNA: TGTGCCATAACCACCGGGACAGGGACCTCTGGAAACACCATATATTTT.

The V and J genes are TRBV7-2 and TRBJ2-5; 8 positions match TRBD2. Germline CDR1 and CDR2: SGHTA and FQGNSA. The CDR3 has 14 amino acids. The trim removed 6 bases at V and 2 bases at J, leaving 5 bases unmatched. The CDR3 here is CASRRGDPQETQYF. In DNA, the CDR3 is TGTGCCAGCAGGCGGGGGGACCCTCAAGAGACCCAGTACTTC. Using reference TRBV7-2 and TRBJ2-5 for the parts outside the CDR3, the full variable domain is GAGVSQSPSNKVTEKGKDVELRCDPISGHTALYWYRQSLGQGLEFLIYFQGNSAPDKSGLPSDRFSAERTGGSVSTLTIQRTQQEDSAVYLCASRRGDPQETQYFGPGTRLLVL.

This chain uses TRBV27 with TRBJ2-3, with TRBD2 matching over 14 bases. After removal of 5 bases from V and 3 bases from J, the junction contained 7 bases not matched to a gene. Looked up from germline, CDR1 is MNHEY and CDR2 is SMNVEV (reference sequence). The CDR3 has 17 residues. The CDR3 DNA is TGTGCCAGCAGTGCTTCGCGACTAGCGGGGGGGACAGATACGCAGTATTTT. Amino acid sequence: CASSASRLAGGTDTQYF.

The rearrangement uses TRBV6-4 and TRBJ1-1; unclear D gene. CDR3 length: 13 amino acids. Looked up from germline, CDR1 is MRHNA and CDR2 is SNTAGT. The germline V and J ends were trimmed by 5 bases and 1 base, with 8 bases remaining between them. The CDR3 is CASSPWANTEAFF. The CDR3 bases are TGTGCCAGCAGTCCTTGGGCGAACACTGAAGCTTTCTTT.